A selection of T cell receptor beta chains follows, all from one sample in a study of blood T cell repertoires in COVID-19. Clones were read by immunoSEQ multiplex PCR, and TCRdb kept only the in-frame ones, dropping some. The sample shows some 240,000 clones, over 75% of them seen only once. Sequenced sample: peripheral blood. All receptors derive from a woman in her sixties or seventies with COVID-19, enrolled during active disease. Each CDR3 is given with its conserved first and last residue. Some rows have no size entry. The others give once, few or many, or a class for an expanded clone.

few,TRBV7-3,TRBJ2-1,CASSLTQASGYNEQFF
-,TRBV11-2,TRBJ2-1,CATTRGSGQDNEQFF
-,TRBV14,TRBJ2-7,CASSQVQGFEQYF
once,TRBV30,TRBJ2-2,CAWTGNTGELFF
-,TRBV15,TRBJ1-5,CATSRNSDQPQHF
-,TRBV4-1,TRBJ2-3,CASRRTIAGVPDTQYF
-,TRBV7-9,TRBJ2-3,CASRPRTGASTDTQYF
few,TRBV28,TRBJ1-6,CASRGPDKSSYNSPLHF
-,TRBV4-1,TRBJ2-2,CASSQVPRQGAGGTGELFF
few,TRBV4-1,TRBJ2-6,CASSRAGDRFSGANVLTF
-,TRBV5-1,TRBJ2-1,CASSSQPGQGDNEQFF
once,TRBV12-3/TRBV12-4,TRBJ1-1,CASNFGGRTEAFF
few,TRBV5-1,TRBJ1-3,CASSTGPTGYSGNTIYF
-,TRBV5-5,TRBJ1-6,CASSSSGAMSSYNSPLHF
-,TRBV7-2,TRBJ2-3,CASSPQGQDTDTQYF
-,TRBV28,TRBJ1-5,CASSLAQGHGNQPQHF
many,TRBV4-3,TRBJ1-6,CASSQDRGSNSPLHF
-,TRBV6-5,TRBJ1-2,CATARQGGHTF
-,TRBV5-1,TRBJ1-2,CASSLEGRSPYGYTF
-,TRBV7-2,TRBJ2-7,CASSLTGRGSYEQYF
once,TRBV30,TRBJ2-5,CAWSGRETQYF
-,TRBV30,TRBJ2-1,CAWGPTMVNEQFF
-,TRBV28,TRBJ2-1,CASLRSSSYNEQFF
-,TRBV15,TRBJ1-3,CATSGDRGHSGNTIYF
-,TRBV2,TRBJ2-1,CASRSATPFF
once,TRBV29-1,TRBJ1-2,CSAPGTQGNYGYTF
-,TRBV25-1,TRBJ1-6,CASSSTGDLNSPLHF
-,TRBV11-1,TRBJ1-1,CASSVQTGGSTEAFF
-,TRBV7-9,TRBJ2-7,CASSLGGTAYEQYF
-,TRBV2,TRBJ2-1,CASRAGTGGLYNEQFF
-,TRBV5-1,TRBJ1-5,CASSYSGGSNQPQHF
-,TRBV28,TRBJ1-1,CASGKPLQVQVTEAFF
-,TRBV10-3,TRBJ2-5,CAISDYLAERRQETQYF
-,TRBV30,TRBJ2-1,CAWARTSGGLYNEQFF
once,TRBV10-2,TRBJ1-5,CASSLGQGGVGNQPQHF
-,TRBV9,TRBJ2-2,CASSVEGRNTGELFF
-,TRBV11-3,TRBJ2-7,CASSLKGRSSYEQYF
-,TRBV5-1,TRBJ1-2,CASSQQGEGGYTF
-,TRBV15,TRBJ2-7,CATSRGDIRGEQYF
-,TRBV5-1,TRBJ2-5,CASSLGDLEGETQYF
once,TRBV3-1/TRBV3-2,TRBJ2-7,CASSQGTGSSYEQYF
few,TRBV5-3,TRBJ2-7,CARSSGQGAYEQYF
-,TRBV12-5,TRBJ1-3,CASGLVAGSGNTIYF
-,TRBV11-2,TRBJ2-7,CASSLDWSGKNEQYF
-,TRBV27,TRBJ1-5,CASSRSRDQPQHF
-,TRBV4-2,TRBJ1-6,CASSQDFQSQGYNSPLHF
once,TRBV3-1/TRBV3-2,TRBJ2-7,CASRDRNSYEQYF
-,TRBV5-5,TRBJ2-1,CASSPDLAYNEQFF
once,TRBV28,TRBJ2-7,CATSSGTLSYEQYF
-,TRBV7-9,TRBJ2-7,CASSPDRTVSYEQYF
-,TRBV6-1,TRBJ2-1,CASSELWTSGYNEQFF
-,TRBV3-1/TRBV3-2,TRBJ2-3,CASSPGTPANTQYF
-,TRBV15,TRBJ2-7,CATSGAYREWGEQYF
once,TRBV14,TRBJ2-7,CASSQDIAYEQYF
-,TRBV20-1,TRBJ1-1,CSGERNTEAFF